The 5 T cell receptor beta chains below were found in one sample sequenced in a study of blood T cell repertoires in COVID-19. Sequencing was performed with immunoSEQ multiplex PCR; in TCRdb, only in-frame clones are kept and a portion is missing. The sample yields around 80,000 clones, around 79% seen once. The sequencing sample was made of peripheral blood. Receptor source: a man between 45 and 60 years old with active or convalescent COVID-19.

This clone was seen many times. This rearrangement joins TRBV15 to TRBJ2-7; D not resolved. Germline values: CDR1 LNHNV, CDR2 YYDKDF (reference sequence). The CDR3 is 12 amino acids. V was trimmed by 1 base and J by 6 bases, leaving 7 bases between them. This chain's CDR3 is CATSRVGFEQYF. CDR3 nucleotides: TGTGCCACCAGCAGAGTCGGTTTCGAGCAGTACTTC.

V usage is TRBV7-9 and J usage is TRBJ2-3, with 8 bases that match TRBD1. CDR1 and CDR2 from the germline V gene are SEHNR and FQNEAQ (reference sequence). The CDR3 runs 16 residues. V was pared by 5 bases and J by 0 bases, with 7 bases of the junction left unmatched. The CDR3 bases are TGTGCCAGCAGCGAGGACAGGGCAACTAGCACAGATACGCAGTATTTT. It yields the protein CASSEDRATSTDTQYF.

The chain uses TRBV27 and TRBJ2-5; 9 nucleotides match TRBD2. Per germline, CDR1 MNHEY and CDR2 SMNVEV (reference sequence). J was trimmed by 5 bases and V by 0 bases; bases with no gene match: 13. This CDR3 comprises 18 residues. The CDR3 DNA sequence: TGTGCCAGCAGTTTATCAGGAGTAGCGGGGGCACGGGGGGAGACCCAGTACTTC. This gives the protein CASSLSGVAGARGETQYF.

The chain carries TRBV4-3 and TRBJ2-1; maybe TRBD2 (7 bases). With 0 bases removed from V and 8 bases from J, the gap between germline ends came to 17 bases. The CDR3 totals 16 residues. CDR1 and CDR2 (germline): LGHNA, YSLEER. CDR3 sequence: CASSQDLGGGWYEQFF. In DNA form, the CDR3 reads TGCGCCAGCAGCCAAGACCTAGGGGGGGGTTGGTATGAGCAGTTCTTC.

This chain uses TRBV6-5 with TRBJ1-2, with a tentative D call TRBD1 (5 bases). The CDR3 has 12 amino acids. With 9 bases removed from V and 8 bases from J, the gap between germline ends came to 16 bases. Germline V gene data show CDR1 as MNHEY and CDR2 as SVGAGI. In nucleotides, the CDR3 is TGTGCCAGTGGGGGGTTGGGGAAGGGCTACACCTTC. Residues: CASGGLGKGYTF.